This T cell receptor (beta chain) came from a study of beta chain features in type 1 diabetes. About the study: Patients shared similar age, gender and cell yields with healthy donors. Findings and caveats of the study: Significant though moderate, a shortening of TCRB CDR3s appeared in all four CD4+ subsets of Type 1 diabetes patients.

As concerns this clone: Its antigen is unidentified.

The authors reverse transcribed all of the isolated RNA, so sequencing captured expressed TCRB transcripts. TCRdb keeps only in-frame clones here, not all; method: immunoSEQ multiplex PCR. The table lists about 650,000 clones, roughly an eighth of them singletons, with 0.095% to 0.15% in the top ten. Germline lookup yields CDR1 MDHEN and CDR2 SYDVKM. The V and J ends lost 5 bases and 5 bases respectively, with 9 bases between them. There are 12 residues in the CDR3. On average, the one heparinised blood draw given by each donor was approximately 120 mL. A CD45RO/CCR7/CD25/CD127/CD95/CD27 panel sorted naive, central memory, regulatory and stem cell-like memory CD4+ cells. Sorting gave populations that all exceeded 98% purity.

The sequence came from a man aged 25 to 45 with type 1 diabetes. Sequencing was done on a sample of naive CD4+ T cells from blood. The V gene is TRBV28, the J gene TRBJ1-1; D might be TRBD1 (5 bases). CDR3 DNA: TGTGCCAGCAGTATAGGGGTAACTGAAGCTTTCTTT. Protein sequence: CASSIGVTEAFF.